This T cell receptor beta chain is drawn from a study of blood T cell repertoires in COVID-19. Study background: Samples came from the United States, Italy and Spain, spanning acute and convalescent COVID-19.

Enrolled during active infection, Seattle patients were then followed longitudinally. The CDR3 has 15 amino acids. J lost 4 bases, V lost 0 bases, and 5 bases had no gene match. Germline lookup yields CDR1 MGHRA and CDR2 YSYEKL. In the authors' workflow: Counts of nucleated cells, estimated from reference gene primer amplification, were obtained. Sequencing used immunoSEQ multiplex PCR; TCRdb keeps in-frame clones, though not all of them. V, J and clone size derive from that table, while D and trimming were established from the DNA sequence. The table includes a few hundred thousand clones, around 89% detected once.

The gene calls are TRBV4-1 and TRBJ1-1, with 7 positions matching TRBD1. The sequenced sample consisted of peripheral blood. The TCR originated in a woman aged 25-40 years with COVID-19, enrolled during active disease. The CDR3 coding sequence is TGCGCCAGCAGCCAAGAAGGGGCAGGGGGCACTGAAGCTTTCTTT. This encodes CASSQEGAGGTEAFF.